The 15 T cell receptor beta chains below come from one sample, sequenced in a study of control samples from healthy donors and cancer patients. Clones were sequenced by immunoSEQ multiplex PCR, and TCRdb holds only the in-frame ones, with some missing. This sample has about 63,000 clones, with approximately 85% found just once. The source material was blood. These receptors were taken from a man aged 40-49 years in good health.

This chain links TRBV30 with TRBJ2-7; weak D call: TRBD2 (7 bases). V was pared by 3 bases and J by 4 bases, with 16 bases between. CDR1 is GTSNPN, CDR2 SVGIG, per germline (reference sequence). The CDR3 has 14 residues. Here the CDR3 reads CAWRRGRASYEQYF. Written as DNA, the CDR3 is TGTGCCTGGAGAAGGGGGAGGGCCTCTTACGAGCAGTACTTC.

The gene calls are TRBV5-1 and TRBJ2-3, with D hard to call. The CDR3 sequence is 16 residues long. Trimming removed 0 bases at V and 2 bases at J, with 13 bases between. Germline V lookup: CDR1 SGHRS, CDR2 YFSETQ. CDR3 DNA: TGCGCCAGCAGCTTGGATGGTCGGGCCATCACAGATACGCAGTATTTT. This sequence encodes CASSLDGRAITDTQYF.

The chain has TRBV19 and TRBJ1-2, with D uncertain. Per the germline V gene, CDR1 is LNHDA and CDR2 is SQIVND (reference sequence). The CDR3 runs to 15 residues. V lost 4 bases to trimming and J lost 2 bases, with 14 bases between them. The CDR3 sequence is CASSTYRVGNYGYTF. The DNA of the CDR3 is TGTGCCAGTAGTACCTACCGAGTGGGCAACTATGGCTACACCTTC.

This chain links TRBV19 with TRBJ1-1; maybe TRBD1 (5 bases). The germline V and J ends were trimmed by 8 bases and 5 bases, with 15 bases remaining between them. This CDR3 contains 13 residues. Germline V gene lookup returns CDR1 LNHDA and CDR2 SQIVND (reference sequence). The CDR3 sequence is CASGRSGRTEAFF. The CDR3 DNA follows: TGTGCCAGTGGACGGTCAGGGAGGACTGAAGCTTTCTTT.

The chain is built from TRBV28 and TRBJ1-2; 7 bases align to TRBD1. Per germline, CDR1 MDHEN and CDR2 SYDVKM. The length of the CDR3 is 14 residues. After removal of 1 base from V and 6 bases from J, the junction contained 5 bases not matched to a gene. CDR3 residues: CASSLFPTGHGYTF. CDR3 DNA: TGTGCCAGCAGTTTATTCCCGACAGGGCATGGCTACACCTTC.

The V and J genes are TRBV18 and TRBJ1-1; 7 bases fit TRBD1. Losses at the gene ends were 6 bases for V and 8 bases for J; bases not matched to a gene: 15. In germline, CDR1 is KGHSH, CDR2 LQKENI. The CDR3 consists of 15 residues. CDR3 sequence reads: CASSPQHHPGQEAFF. CDR3 DNA sequence: TGTGCCAGCTCCCCCCAGCACCATCCGGGACAGGAAGCTTTCTTT.

The chain employs TRBV7-3 and TRBJ2-6; no definite D call. Trimming removed 6 bases at V and 3 bases at J, with 9 bases between. The germline V gene encodes CDR1 SGHTA and CDR2 FQGTGA. The CDR3 covers 14 residues. The CDR3 sequence: CASRIKGGANVLTF. The CDR3 DNA follows: TGTGCCAGCAGAATAAAGGGTGGGGCCAACGTCCTGACTTTC.

The CDR3 DNA is TGTGCCTGGACTAAGCGGGGATCCTACGAGCAGTACTTC. It codes for CAWTKRGSYEQYF. The J gene is TRBJ2-7, the V gene TRBV30; 7 bases line up with TRBD2. V shed 4 bases and J 1 base; nucleotides not matched to a gene: 4. The length of the CDR3 is 13 residues. Germline CDR1 reads GTSNPN; CDR2 reads SVGIG (reference sequence).

V is TRBV10-3 and J is TRBJ2-1, with TRBD2 matching over 11 bases. The V and J ends lost 2 bases and 4 bases, in that order; junction bases with no gene match: 1. Germline lookup yields CDR1 ENHRY and CDR2 SYGVKD. This CDR3 has 15 amino acids. CDR3 nucleotide sequence: TGTGCCATCAGTGAGACTAGCGGGGGTTACAATGAGCAGTTCTTC. Amino acid sequence: CAISETSGGYNEQFF.

This chain connects TRBV19 to TRBJ1-3; D is unresolved. V lost 3 bases and J lost 4, with 13 bases in between. The V gene's germline CDR1 is LNHDA and CDR2 SQIVND (reference sequence). The CDR3 consists of 15 residues. This chain's CDR3 is CASSMEGVRGNTIYF. As DNA, the CDR3 is TGTGCCAGTAGTATGGAGGGCGTGAGAGGAAACACCATATATTTT.

The chain carries TRBV28 and TRBJ2-7, with TRBD2 identical over 7 bases. The CDR3 consists of 22 residues. After removal of 0 bases from V and 0 bases from J, the junction contained 23 bases not matched to a gene. Germline V gene sequence: CDR1 MDHEN, CDR2 SYDVKM. This CDR3 reads CASSLWDLKREGPLSLSYEQYF. The CDR3 DNA is TGTGCCAGCAGTTTATGGGACTTAAAGAGGGAGGGCCCTCTTTCCCTCTCCTACGAGCAGTACTTC.

This clone was observed a few times. The chain recombines TRBV5-4 with TRBJ1-5; D not resolved. CDR3 size: 15 residues. Germline CDR1 and CDR2: SGHNT and YYREEE (reference sequence). The germline V and J ends were trimmed by 1 base and 0 bases, with 8 bases remaining between them. The CDR3 coding sequence is TGTGCCAGCAGCTTGTCACCTTATAGCAATCAGCCCCAGCATTTT. It specifies CASSLSPYSNQPQHF. Full variable domain (remainder filled in from reference TRBV5-4 and TRBJ1-5): ETGVTQSPTHLIKTRGQQVTLRCSSQSGHNTVSWYQQALGQGPQFIFQYYREEENGRGNFPPRFSGLQFPNYSSELNVNALELDDSALYLCASSLSPYSNQPQHFGDGTRLSIL.

This clone was detected a few times. CDR3: CASSTLTRDTTRNTIYF. In DNA form, the CDR3 reads TGTGCCAGCAGTACCCTAACCCGGGACACGACGAGAAACACCATATATTTT. This sequence joins TRBV6-2 or TRBV6-3 and TRBJ1-3, with a possible D match to TRBD1 (6 bases). The ends were cut back, 5 bases at V and 5 bases at J, with 22 bases in the middle. Germline lookup yields CDR1 MNHEY and CDR2 SVGEGT. There are 17 residues in the CDR3.

A few counts support this clone. The gene calls are TRBV14 and TRBJ2-1; D is unresolved. The CDR3 extends over 12 amino acids. V gave up 2 bases and J gave up 10 bases, with 9 bases separating them. Per the germline V gene, CDR1 is SGHDN and CDR2 is FVKESK. The CDR3 loop reads CASSQRLGEQFF. For the CDR3, the DNA is TGTGCCAGCAGCCAAAGGCTAGGGGAGCAGTTCTTC.

The rearrangement joins TRBV5-4 to TRBJ2-3, with D possibly matching TRBD1 (6 bases). The CDR3 spans 19 residues. Per the germline V gene, CDR1 is SGHNT and CDR2 is YYREEE (reference sequence). Trimming cost V 0 bases and J 5 bases, with 25 bases left between them. Written as DNA, the CDR3 is TGTGCCAGCAGCTTGGACAATCACCAGGGGAAAATTTGGCGAGATACGCAGTATTTT. It specifies CASSLDNHQGKIWRDTQYF.